The present T cell receptor beta chain was sequenced within a study of cytomegalovirus exposure and HLA in healthy donors. Vbeta (60) and Jbeta (13) primers were used in the PCR. Sequencing used immunoSEQ multiplex PCR; TCRdb keeps in-frame clones, though not all of them. This repertoire shows about 150,000 clones, 80% found once; its top ten account for roughly 2.9%. As for this clone: As yet, its antigen is unknown.

Germline V gives CDR1 SGHRS, CDR2 YFSETQ. Trimming shortened V by 1 base and J by 3 bases, and 4 bases separated the two germline ends. CDR3 length: 12 residues. General study findings and limits: Indistinguishable V segments, including TRBV6-2 and TRBV6-3, were excluded. Under in vitro conditions, three CMV-associated chains were confirmed as specific for CMV antigens. Generally TCR sequences proved uncommon, though certain public TCRs appeared in numerous donors. Sequencing depth across donors, presence/absence analyses assumed, was roughly uniform.

The material sequenced was PBMCs. The chain links TRBV5-1 to TRBJ2-5, with D hard to call. The sequence came from a woman between 25 and 40 years old in good health and CMV-seronegative. CDR3 sequence: CASSLREETQYF. CDR3 in DNA: TGCGCCAGCAGCTTGAGAGAAGAGACCCAGTACTTC.